This T cell receptor (beta chain) emerged from a study of blood T cell repertoires in COVID-19. Study summary: Acute and convalescent COVID-19 specimens originated in the United States, Italy and Spain. T cells, B-cell-depleted T cells, or PBMCs supplied cDNA or gDNA.

CDR1 and CDR2 from the germline V gene are LGHDT and YNNKEL (reference sequence). The CDR3 totals 16 residues. With V trimmed by 4 bases and J by 4 bases, 10 bases remained unmatched. The authors' processing: Scientists estimated how many nucleated cells there were by amplifying reference gene primers. Method: immunoSEQ multiplex PCR; TCRdb's copy keeps in-frame clones and lacks some. Clone size and V and J calls were adopted from that table, with D and trimming inferred from the DNA. Of more than 85,000 clones listed, approximately 89% are singletons. The material sequenced was peripheral blood. V usage is TRBV3-1 (or the pseudogene TRBV3-2) and J usage is TRBJ2-5, with 9 bases lining up with TRBD1. The TCR was taken from a man aged 60 to 75 with acute or convalescent COVID-19. The CDR3 region has the DNA TGTGCCAGCAGCCCAACTCCGGGACAGGGAGGAGAGACCCAGTACTTC. It encodes CASSPTPGQGGETQYF.